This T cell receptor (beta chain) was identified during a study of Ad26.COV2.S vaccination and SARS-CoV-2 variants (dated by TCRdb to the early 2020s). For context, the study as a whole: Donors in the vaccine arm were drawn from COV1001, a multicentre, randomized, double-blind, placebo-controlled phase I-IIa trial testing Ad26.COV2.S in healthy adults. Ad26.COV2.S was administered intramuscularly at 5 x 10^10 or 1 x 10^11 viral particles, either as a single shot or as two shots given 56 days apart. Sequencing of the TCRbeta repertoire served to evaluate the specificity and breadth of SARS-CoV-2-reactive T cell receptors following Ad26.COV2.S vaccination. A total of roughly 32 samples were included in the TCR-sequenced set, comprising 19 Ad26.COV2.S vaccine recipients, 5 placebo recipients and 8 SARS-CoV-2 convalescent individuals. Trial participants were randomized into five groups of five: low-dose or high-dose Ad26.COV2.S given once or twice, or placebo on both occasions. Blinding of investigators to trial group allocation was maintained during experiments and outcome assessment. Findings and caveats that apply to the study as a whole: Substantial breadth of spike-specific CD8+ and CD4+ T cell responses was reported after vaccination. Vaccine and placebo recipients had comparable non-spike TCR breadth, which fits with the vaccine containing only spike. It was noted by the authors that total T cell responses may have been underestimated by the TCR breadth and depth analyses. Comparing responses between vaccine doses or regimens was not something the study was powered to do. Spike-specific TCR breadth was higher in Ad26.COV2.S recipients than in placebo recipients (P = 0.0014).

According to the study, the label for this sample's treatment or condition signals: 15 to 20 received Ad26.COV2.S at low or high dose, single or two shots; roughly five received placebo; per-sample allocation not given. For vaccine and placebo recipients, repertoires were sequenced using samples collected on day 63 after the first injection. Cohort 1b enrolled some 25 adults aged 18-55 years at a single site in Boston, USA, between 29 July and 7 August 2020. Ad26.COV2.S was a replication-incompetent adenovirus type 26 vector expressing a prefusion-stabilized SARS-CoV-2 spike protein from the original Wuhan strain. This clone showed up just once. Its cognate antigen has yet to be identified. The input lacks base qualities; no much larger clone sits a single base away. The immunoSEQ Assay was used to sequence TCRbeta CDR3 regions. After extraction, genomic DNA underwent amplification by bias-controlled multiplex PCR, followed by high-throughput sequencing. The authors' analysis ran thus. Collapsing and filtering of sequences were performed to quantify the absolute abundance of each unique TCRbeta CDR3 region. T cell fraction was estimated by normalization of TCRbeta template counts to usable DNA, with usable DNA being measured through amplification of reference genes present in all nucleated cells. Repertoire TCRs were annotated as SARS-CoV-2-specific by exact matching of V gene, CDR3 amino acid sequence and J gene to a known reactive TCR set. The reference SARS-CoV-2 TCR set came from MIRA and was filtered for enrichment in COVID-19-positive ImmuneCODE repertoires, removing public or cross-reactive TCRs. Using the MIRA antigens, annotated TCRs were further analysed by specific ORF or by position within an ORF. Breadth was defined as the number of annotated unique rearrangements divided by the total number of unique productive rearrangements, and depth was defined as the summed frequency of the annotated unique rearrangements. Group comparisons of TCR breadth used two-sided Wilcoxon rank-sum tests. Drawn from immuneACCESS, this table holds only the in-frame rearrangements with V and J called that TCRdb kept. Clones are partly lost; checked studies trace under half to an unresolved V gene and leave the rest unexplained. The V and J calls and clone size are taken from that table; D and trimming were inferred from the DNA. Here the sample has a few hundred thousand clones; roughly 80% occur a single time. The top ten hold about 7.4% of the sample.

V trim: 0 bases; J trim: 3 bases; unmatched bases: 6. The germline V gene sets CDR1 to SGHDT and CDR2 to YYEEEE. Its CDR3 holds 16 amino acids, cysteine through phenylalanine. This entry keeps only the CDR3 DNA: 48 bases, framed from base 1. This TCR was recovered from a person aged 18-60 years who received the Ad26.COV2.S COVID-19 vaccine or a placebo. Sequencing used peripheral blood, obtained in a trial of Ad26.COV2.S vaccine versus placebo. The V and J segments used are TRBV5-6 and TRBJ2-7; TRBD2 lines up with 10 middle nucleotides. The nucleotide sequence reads TGTGCCAGCAGCTTGGCCACTAGCGGGACAAACTACGAGCAGTACTTC. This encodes CASSLATSGTNYEQYF.